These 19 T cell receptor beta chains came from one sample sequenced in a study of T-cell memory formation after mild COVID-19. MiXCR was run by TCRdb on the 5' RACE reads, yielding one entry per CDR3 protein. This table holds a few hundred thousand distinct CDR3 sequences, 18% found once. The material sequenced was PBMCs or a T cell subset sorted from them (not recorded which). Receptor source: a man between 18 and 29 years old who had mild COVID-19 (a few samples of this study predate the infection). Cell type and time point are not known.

DNA for the CDR3: TGTGCCAGCAGCCAAGCGACTGGCGGCATGGAGACCCAGTACTTC. It encodes CASSQATGGMETQYF. The V call is TRBV4-2, the J call TRBJ2-5; D unclear. The ends were cut back, 1 base at V and 5 bases at J, with 14 bases in the middle. The germline V gene has CDR1 LGHNA and CDR2 YNFKEQ. CDR3 length equals 15 residues.

The CDR3 region has the DNA TGCGCCAGCAGCTTAGGGCTAGCGGGGGCCGAAAAGACCCAGTACTTC. This translates into CASSLGLAGAEKTQYF. The chain joins TRBV5-1 to TRBJ2-5, with 10 bases identical to TRBD2. The germline V gene encodes CDR1 SGHRS and CDR2 YFSETQ. The CDR3 sequence is 16 residues long. J gave up 6 bases and V 2 bases, and 10 bases lay outside the gene matches. Full variable domain (remainder filled in from reference TRBV5-1 and TRBJ2-5): KAGVTQTPRYLIKTRGQQVTLSCSPISGHRSVSWYQQTPGQGLQFLFEYFSETQRNKGNFPGRFSGRQFSNSRSEMNVSTLELGDSALYLCASSLGLAGAEKTQYFGPGTRLLVL.

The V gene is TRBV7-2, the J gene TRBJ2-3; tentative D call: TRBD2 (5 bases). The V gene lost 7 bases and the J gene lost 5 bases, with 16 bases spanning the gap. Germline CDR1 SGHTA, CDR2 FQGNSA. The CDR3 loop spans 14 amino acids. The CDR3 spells CASTFLSSVDTQYF. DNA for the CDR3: TGTGCCAGCACCTTCCTGAGTAGCGTAGATACGCAGTATTTT.

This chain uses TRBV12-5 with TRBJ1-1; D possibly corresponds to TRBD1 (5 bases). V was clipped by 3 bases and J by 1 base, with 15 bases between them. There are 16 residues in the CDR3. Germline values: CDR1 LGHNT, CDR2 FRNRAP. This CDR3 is CASGFGKGGQNTEAFF. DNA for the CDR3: TGTGCTAGTGGTTTTGGTAAAGGCGGACAGAACACTGAAGCTTTCTTT.

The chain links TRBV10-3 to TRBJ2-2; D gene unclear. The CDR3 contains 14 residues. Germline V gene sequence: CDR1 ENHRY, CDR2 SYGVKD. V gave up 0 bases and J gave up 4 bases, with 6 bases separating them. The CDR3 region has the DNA TGTGCCATCAGTGAGTCAGGAGTCACCGGGGAGCTGTTTTTT. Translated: CAISESGVTGELFF.

In nucleotides, the CDR3 is TGTGCCAGCTCCCAGGGGGTCTACGAGCAGTACGTC. Protein sequence: CASSQGVYEQYV. The chain is built from TRBV18 and TRBJ2-7, with 7 bases matching TRBD1. This CDR3 is built from 12 residues. The junction had 2 bases not matched to a gene; V was cut back by 6 bases and J by 3 bases. The V gene's germline CDR1 is KGHSH and CDR2 LQKENI.

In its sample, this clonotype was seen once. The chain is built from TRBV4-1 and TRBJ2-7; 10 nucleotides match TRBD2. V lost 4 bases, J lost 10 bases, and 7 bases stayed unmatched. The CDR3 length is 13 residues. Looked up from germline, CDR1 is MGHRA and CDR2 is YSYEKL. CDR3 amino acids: CASSLGTSDFQYF. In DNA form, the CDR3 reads TGCGCCAGCAGCCTGGGGACTAGCGACTTCCAGTACTTC.

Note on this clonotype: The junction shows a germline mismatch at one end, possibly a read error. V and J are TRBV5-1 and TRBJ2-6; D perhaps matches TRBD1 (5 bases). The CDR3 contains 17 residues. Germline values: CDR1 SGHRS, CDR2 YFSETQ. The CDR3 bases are TGCGCCAGCAGTTTGGCAGGGTCCATCTCTGGGGCCAACGTCCTGACTTTC. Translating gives CASSLAGSISGANVLTF.

Here the CDR3 DNA reads TGTGCCACCGGTCGGGGGGGCAACACCGGGGAGCTGTTTTTT. Its protein product is CATGRGGNTGELFF. The chain has TRBV24-1 and TRBJ2-2, with 8 bases that match TRBD2. The trim removed 9 bases at V and 2 bases at J, leaving 4 bases unmatched. This CDR3 is 14 amino acids long. Germline-derived CDR1 and CDR2 are KGHDR and SFDVKD.

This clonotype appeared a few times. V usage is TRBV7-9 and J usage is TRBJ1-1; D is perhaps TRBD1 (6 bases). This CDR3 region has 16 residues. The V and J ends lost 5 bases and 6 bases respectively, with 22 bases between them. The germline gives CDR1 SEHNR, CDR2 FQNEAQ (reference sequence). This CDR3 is CASSPQGQLLVAEAFF. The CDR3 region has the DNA TGTGCCAGCAGCCCACAGGGCCAACTACTTGTAGCTGAAGCTTTCTTT.

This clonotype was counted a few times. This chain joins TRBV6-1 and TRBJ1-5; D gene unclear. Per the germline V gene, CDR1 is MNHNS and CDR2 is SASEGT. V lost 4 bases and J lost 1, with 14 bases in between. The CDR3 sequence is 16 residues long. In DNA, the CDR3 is TGTGCCAGCAGTGGCGACGACGGGAGAAGCAATCAGCCCCAGCATTTT. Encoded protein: CASSGDDGRSNQPQHF.

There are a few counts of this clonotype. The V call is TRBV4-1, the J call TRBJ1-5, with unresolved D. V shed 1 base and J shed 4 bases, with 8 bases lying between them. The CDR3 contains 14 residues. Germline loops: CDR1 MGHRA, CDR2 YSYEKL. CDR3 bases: TGCGCCAGCAGCCAAGGGTCAGGTAATCAGCCCCAGCATTTT. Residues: CASSQGSGNQPQHF.

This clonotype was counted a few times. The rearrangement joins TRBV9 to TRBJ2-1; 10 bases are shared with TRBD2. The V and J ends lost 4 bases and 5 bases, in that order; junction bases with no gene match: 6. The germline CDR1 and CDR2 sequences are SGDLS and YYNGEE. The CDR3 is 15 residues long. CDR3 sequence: CASSFGLAANNEQFF. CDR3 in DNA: TGTGCCAGCAGCTTCGGACTAGCGGCGAACAATGAGCAGTTCTTC.

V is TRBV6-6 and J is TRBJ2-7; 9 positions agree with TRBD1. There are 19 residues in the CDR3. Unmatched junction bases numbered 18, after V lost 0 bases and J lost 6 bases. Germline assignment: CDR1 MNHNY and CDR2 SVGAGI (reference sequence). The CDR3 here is CASSYSELLSGTGIGEQYF. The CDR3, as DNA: TGTGCCAGCAGTTACTCGGAACTACTTTCCGGGACAGGGATTGGCGAGCAGTACTTC.

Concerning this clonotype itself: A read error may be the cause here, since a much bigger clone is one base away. The CDR3 protein is CASIQGTSVAYEQYF. The CDR3 nucleotides read TGCGCCAGCATCCAAGGGACTAGCGTAGCCTACGAGCAGTACTTC. This rearrangement joins TRBV4-3 to TRBJ2-7; 10 positions match TRBD2. Germline loops: CDR1 LGHNA, CDR2 YSLEER. This CDR3 is 15 amino acids long.

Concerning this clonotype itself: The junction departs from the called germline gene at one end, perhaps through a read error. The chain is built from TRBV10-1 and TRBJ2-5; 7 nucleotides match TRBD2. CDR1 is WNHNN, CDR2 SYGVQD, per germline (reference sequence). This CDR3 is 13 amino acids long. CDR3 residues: CASGDSGQETQYF. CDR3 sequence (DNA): TGCGCCAGCGGTGATAGCGGGCAAGAGACCCAGTACTTC.

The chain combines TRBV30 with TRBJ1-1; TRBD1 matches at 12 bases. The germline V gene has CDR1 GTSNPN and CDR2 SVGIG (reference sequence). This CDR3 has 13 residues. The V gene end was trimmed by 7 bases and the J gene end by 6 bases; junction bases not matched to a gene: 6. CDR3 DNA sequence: TGTGCCTACTTACGGGACAGGGGGCCTGAAGCTTTCTTT. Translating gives CAYLRDRGPEAFF.

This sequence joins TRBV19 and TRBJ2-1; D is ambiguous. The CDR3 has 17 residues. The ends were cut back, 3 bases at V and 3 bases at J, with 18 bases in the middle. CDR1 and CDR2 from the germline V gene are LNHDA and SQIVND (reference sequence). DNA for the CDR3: TGTGCCAGTAGTATCTCCCCCGGTGAGGTACACTACAATGAGCAGTTCTTC. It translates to CASSISPGEVHYNEQFF.

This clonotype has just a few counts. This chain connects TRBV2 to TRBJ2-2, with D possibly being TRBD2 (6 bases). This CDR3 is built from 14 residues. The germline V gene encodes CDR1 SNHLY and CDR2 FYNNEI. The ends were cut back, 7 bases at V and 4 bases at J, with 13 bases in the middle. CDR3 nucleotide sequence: TGTGCCAGCAAAACCAGGACTACCACCGGGGAGCTGTTTTTT. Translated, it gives CASKTRTTTGELFF.